The source of this T cell receptor beta chain is a study of blood T cell repertoires in COVID-19. Study overall: Collection of acute and convalescent COVID-19 samples took place in the United States, Italy and Spain. PBMCs, B-cell-depleted T cells, or T cells provided the cDNA or gDNA that made up the material.

Profiling relied on immunoSEQ multiplex PCR, and the TCRdb table lists in-frame clones only, not all of them. The sample lists over 250,000 clones, about nine tenths occurring once. V lost 7 bases to trimming and J lost 4 bases; unmatched junction nucleotides: 6. This CDR3 region has 14 residues. Per the germline V gene, CDR1 is ENHRY and CDR2 is SYGVKD. The source material was peripheral blood. The source of this sequence is a man between 45 and 60 years old with acute or convalescent COVID-19. This sequence joins TRBV10-3 and TRBJ2-2; TRBD1 matches at 7 bases. CDR3 sequence: CAIMKTGITGELFF. The CDR3 DNA reads TGTGCCATCATGAAGACAGGGATCACCGGGGAGCTGTTTTTT.